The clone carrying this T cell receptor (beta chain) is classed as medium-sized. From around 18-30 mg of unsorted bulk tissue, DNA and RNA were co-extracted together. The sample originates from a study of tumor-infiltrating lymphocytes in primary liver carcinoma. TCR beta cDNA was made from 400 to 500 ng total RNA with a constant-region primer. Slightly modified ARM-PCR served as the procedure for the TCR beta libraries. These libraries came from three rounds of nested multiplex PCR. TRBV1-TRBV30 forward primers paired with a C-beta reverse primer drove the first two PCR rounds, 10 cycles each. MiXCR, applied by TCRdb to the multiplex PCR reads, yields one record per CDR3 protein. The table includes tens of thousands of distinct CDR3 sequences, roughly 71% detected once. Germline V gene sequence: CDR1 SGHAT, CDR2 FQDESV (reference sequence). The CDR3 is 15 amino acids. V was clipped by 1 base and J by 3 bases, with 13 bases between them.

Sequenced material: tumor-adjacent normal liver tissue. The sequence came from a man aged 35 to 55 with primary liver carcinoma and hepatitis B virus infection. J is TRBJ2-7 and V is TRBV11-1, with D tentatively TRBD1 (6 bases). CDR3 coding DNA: TGTGCCAGCAGCTTAGGCAGGACAGCCTTCTACGAGCAGTACTTC. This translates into CASSLGRTAFYEQYF.